Shown below are 24 T cell receptor beta chains from a single sample sequenced in a study of cytomegalovirus exposure and HLA in healthy donors. Primers included in the PCR were 60 Vbeta and 13 Jbeta primers. Some clones are missing from TCRdb's copy, which holds only in-frame ones; the method was immunoSEQ multiplex PCR. The table includes approximately 110,000 clones, around four fifths detected once. Sequencing was performed on PBMCs. All receptors derive from a middle-aged woman in good health and CMV-seronegative.

This clone was observed a handful of times. The J gene is TRBJ2-5, the V gene TRBV9; 9 bases match TRBD2. The CDR3 runs to 15 residues. The germline CDR1 and CDR2 sequences are SGDLS and YYNGEE. Trimming took 0 bases from V and 5 from J; bases not matched to a gene: 5. The CDR3 sequence is CASSVGGGATETQYF. The CDR3 DNA reads as TGTGCCAGCAGCGTAGGCGGGGGGGCCACCGAGACCCAGTACTTC.

As to this clone: A junction end diverges from the germline sequence, so it may reflect a read error. The J gene is TRBJ2-4, the V gene TRBV7-9, with TRBD1 matching over 10 bases. There are 16 residues in the CDR3. Germline CDR1 is SEHNR and CDR2 is FQNEAQ (reference sequence). The chain's CDR3 is CSSSPDRGLAKNIQYF. The CDR3 DNA is TGTTCCAGCAGCCCAGACAGGGGGCTAGCCAAAAACATTCAGTACTTC. The full variable domain, completed using reference TRBV7-9 and TRBJ2-4, is DTGVSQNPRHKITKRGQNVTFRCDPISEHNRLYWYRQTLGQGPEFLTYFQNEAQLEKSRLLSDRFSAERPKGSFSTLEIQRTEQGDSAMYLCSSSPDRGLAKNIQYFGAGTRLSVL.

The J gene is TRBJ1-2, the V gene TRBV30; 12 bases map to TRBD1. CDR1 and CDR2 (germline): GTSNPN, SVGIG (reference sequence). V lost 7 bases, J lost 4 bases, and 4 bases stayed unmatched. The CDR3 consists of 13 residues. CDR3 nucleotides: TGTGCCTACCGGGACAGGGGGCTCTATGGCTACACCTTC. This sequence encodes CAYRDRGLYGYTF. The full variable domain, with the rest looked up from reference TRBV30 and TRBJ1-2, is SQTIHQWPATLVQPVGSPLSLECTVEGTSNPNLYWYRQAAGRGLQLLFYSVGIGQISSEVPQNLSASRPQDRQFILSSKKLLLSDSGFYLCAYRDRGLYGYTFGSGTRLTVV.

V gene TRBV2 combines with J gene TRBJ2-7; weak D call: TRBD2 (6 bases). The V gene's germline CDR1 is SNHLY and CDR2 FYNNEI. The CDR3 runs to 14 residues. V was shortened by 8 bases and J by 2 bases, with 16 bases between the two germline ends. The CDR3 loop reads CASHPGTAPYEQYF. CDR3 coding DNA: TGTGCCAGCCATCCAGGGACTGCTCCCTACGAGCAGTACTTC.

The chain carries TRBV4-3 and TRBJ2-7; D might be TRBD1 (5 bases). The CDR3 has 17 residues. V lost 4 bases and J 0 bases, leaving 19 bases between the germline ends. Per germline, CDR1 LGHNA and CDR2 YSLEER. The CDR3 sequence is CASSLHTRRVLSYEQYF. The DNA for the CDR3 is TGCGCCAGCAGCCTGCATACTCGCAGGGTCCTCTCCTACGAGCAGTACTTC.

The chain joins TRBV30 to TRBJ1-2; D ambiguous. The CDR3 is made up of 13 amino acids. V was trimmed by 0 bases and J by 0 bases, leaving 5 bases between them. Germline lookup yields CDR1 GTSNPN and CDR2 SVGIG (reference sequence). DNA for the CDR3: TGTGCCTGGAGTGTCACAGCTAACTATGGCTACACCTTC. Its translation: CAWSVTANYGYTF. Drawing the rest from reference TRBV30 and TRBJ1-2, the complete variable domain is SQTIHQWPATLVQPVGSPLSLECTVEGTSNPNLYWYRQAAGRGLQLLFYSVGIGQISSEVPQNLSASRPQDRQFILSSKKLLLSDSGFYLCAWSVTANYGYTFGSGTRLTVV.

The V gene is TRBV11-2, the J gene TRBJ2-1; TRBD2 agrees at 8 bases. The CDR3 is 15 amino acids. Germline assignment: CDR1 SGHAT and CDR2 FQNNGV. Trimming cost V 4 bases and J 4 bases; bases outside gene matches: 6. CDR3 protein: CASSSTSGPYNEQFF. The DNA of the CDR3 is TGTGCCAGCAGCTCCACTAGCGGTCCTTACAATGAGCAGTTCTTC.

V is TRBV6-6 and J is TRBJ1-2, with TRBD1 identical over 8 bases. Trimming cost V 6 bases and J 3 bases; bases outside gene matches: 12. CDR1 is MNHNY, CDR2 SVGAGI, per germline (reference sequence). The CDR3 length is 16 residues. CDR3 in DNA: TGTGCCAGCAGGAAATCGACAGGGGCGGTAGACTATGGCTACACCTTC. Protein product: CASRKSTGAVDYGYTF.

V and J are TRBV5-1 and TRBJ2-7; perhaps TRBD1 as D (6 bases). The germline V gene encodes CDR1 SGHRS and CDR2 YFSETQ. Trimming stripped 0 bases from V and 5 bases from J, with 12 bases between. There are 14 residues in the CDR3. CDR3 protein: CASSLGQVNNEQYF. The CDR3 DNA reads as TGCGCCAGCAGCTTGGGACAGGTGAACAACGAGCAGTACTTC. The whole variable domain, filled in from reference TRBV5-1 and TRBJ2-7, reads KAGVTQTPRYLIKTRGQQVTLSCSPISGHRSVSWYQQTPGQGLQFLFEYFSETQRNKGNFPGRFSGRQFSNSRSEMNVSTLELGDSALYLCASSLGQVNNEQYFGPGTRLTVT.

The chain combines TRBV10-3 with TRBJ1-1; 8 positions agree with TRBD1. Looked up from germline, CDR1 is ENHRY and CDR2 is SYGVKD. This CDR3 spans 15 amino acids. V was clipped by 9 bases and J by 4 bases; unmatched bases: 13. The CDR3 sequence is CAISPTGDAVTEAFF. DNA for the CDR3: TGTGCCATTAGCCCGACAGGGGACGCTGTCACTGAAGCTTTCTTT.

The gene calls are TRBV14 and TRBJ2-3; 7 bases align to TRBD2. Germline V gene sequence: CDR1 SGHDN, CDR2 FVKESK. The CDR3 runs 16 residues. The junction had 10 bases not matched to a gene; V was cut back by 3 bases and J by 4 bases. The CDR3 DNA sequence: TGTGCCAGCAGCCACCCCCTTCTAGCGGCTTCAGATACGCAGTATTTT. This codes for CASSHPLLAASDTQYF.

This clone was seen more than once but under ten times. The rearrangement links TRBV11-2 to TRBJ2-7; TRBD1 matches 11 bases. Per germline, CDR1 SGHAT and CDR2 FQNNGV. V dropped 0 bases and J dropped 2; count of bases not matched to a gene: 6. This CDR3 region has 17 residues. In DNA, the CDR3 is TGTGCCAGCAGCTTAGATACTAGGACAGGGGGCACCTACGAGCAGTACTTC. It yields the protein CASSLDTRTGGTYEQYF.

The chain employs TRBV10-3 and TRBJ2-3; no clear D. Trimming pared 6 bases from V and 1 base from J, leaving 8 bases between. CDR3 size: 13 residues. CDR1 and CDR2 from the germline V gene are ENHRY and SYGVKD. CDR3: CAISGVGTDTQYF. The CDR3 DNA reads as TGTGCCATCAGCGGTGTAGGCACAGATACGCAGTATTTT.

V is TRBV9 and J is TRBJ1-4, with TRBD1 identical over 8 bases. The V gene's germline CDR1 is SGDLS and CDR2 YYNGEE. This CDR3 is 15 amino acids long. V lost 7 bases and J lost 3; bases outside the gene matches: 8. The CDR3 is CASGQGARANEKLFF. DNA of the CDR3: TGTGCCAGCGGCCAGGGGGCGCGGGCTAATGAAAAACTGTTTTTT.

The chain links TRBV27 to TRBJ2-4; the D gene is possibly TRBD2 (7 bases). Germline V gene sequence: CDR1 MNHEY, CDR2 SMNVEV (reference sequence). V was shortened by 4 bases and J by 0 bases, with 25 bases between the two germline ends. The CDR3 sequence is 20 residues long. The CDR3 region has the DNA TGTGCCAGCAGTTCATGGGGGGGGGCTAGGGGCCGGCTAGCCAAAAACATTCAGTACTTC. This gives the protein CASSSWGGARGRLAKNIQYF.

V usage is TRBV4-1 and J usage is TRBJ1-4; the match to TRBD1 covers 7 bases. The V and J ends lost 1 base and 8 bases, in that order; junction bases with no gene match: 7. The CDR3 consists of 15 residues. Germline V lookup: CDR1 MGHRA, CDR2 YSYEKL. The CDR3, as DNA: TGCGCCAGCAGCCAAGGCGGCTCGGACAGGGAAAAACTGTTTTTT. Residues: CASSQGGSDREKLFF.

The chain has TRBV18 and TRBJ1-6, with D tentatively TRBD1 (5 bases). Per germline, CDR1 KGHSH and CDR2 LQKENI. CDR3 length: 16 residues. Trimming stripped 0 bases from V and 8 bases from J, with 14 bases between. CDR3 amino acids: CASSPPGGAEDSPLHF. CDR3 sequence (DNA): TGTGCCAGCTCACCACCGGGAGGGGCTGAGGATTCACCCCTCCACTTT.

The chain is built from TRBV10-2 and TRBJ2-7; TRBD1 aligns across 11 bases. The V gene's germline CDR1 is WSHSY and CDR2 SAAADI. This CDR3 has 15 amino acids. V shed 6 bases and J 5 bases; nucleotides not matched to a gene: 9. The CDR3 is CASRPSRDRGDEQYF. CDR3 in DNA: TGCGCCAGCAGACCGAGTAGGGACAGGGGGGACGAGCAGTACTTC.

The rearrangement uses TRBV19 and TRBJ2-3, with TRBD1 matching over 7 bases. The CDR3 is 14 residues long. Trimming cost V 5 bases and J 4 bases; bases outside gene matches: 6. Germline-derived CDR1 and CDR2 are LNHDA and SQIVND (reference sequence). The chain's CDR3 is CASSPGQEPDTQYF. CDR3 coding DNA: TGTGCCAGTAGTCCCGGACAGGAACCAGATACGCAGTATTTT.

This chain uses TRBV7-9 with TRBJ1-5; D remains unclear. The length of the CDR3 is 11 residues. CDR1 is SEHNR and CDR2 is FQNEAQ in the germline V gene (reference sequence). V was pared by 8 bases and J by 9 bases, with 11 bases between. The CDR3 here is CASEDGGPQHF. Here the CDR3 DNA reads TGTGCCAGCGAAGACGGCGGGCCCCAGCATTTT.

This chain connects TRBV5-5 to TRBJ2-7, with 7 bases lining up with TRBD2. With 0 bases clipped from V and 2 bases from J, the junction kept 5 bases outside the gene matches. The germline V gene encodes CDR1 SGHKS and CDR2 YYEKEE (reference sequence). CDR3 length equals 15 residues. The CDR3 coding sequence is TGTGCCAGCAGCTTGGGACTAGCAGAGGCCTACGAGCAGTACTTC. As protein: CASSLGLAEAYEQYF.

The chain couples TRBV18 to TRBJ2-7; a weak D match, TRBD1 (5 bases). Germline V gives CDR1 KGHSH, CDR2 LQKENI. V lost 0 bases to trimming and J lost 2 bases, with 11 bases between them. CDR3 length: 15 amino acids. The CDR3 DNA sequence: TGTGCCAGCTCACCACCCTTCCAGGGCGCCTACGAGCAGTACTTC. Encoded protein: CASSPPFQGAYEQYF.

The V and J genes are TRBV25-1 and TRBJ2-5; 8 bases are shared with TRBD2. The CDR3 extends over 14 amino acids. Trimming at V came to 6 bases and at J to 5 bases, leaving 8 bases not matched to a gene. CDR1 and CDR2 (germline): MGHDK, SYGVNS. The CDR3 DNA follows: TGTGCCAGCAGAACGCGCGGGGGGCCGGAGACCCAGTACTTC. The encoded protein is CASRTRGGPETQYF.

This clone occurred once. The chain is built from TRBV11-3 and TRBJ2-1; D gene ambiguous. The CDR3 is made up of 16 amino acids. Germline assignment: CDR1 SGHNT and CDR2 YENEEA. V lost 0 bases and J 0 bases, leaving 9 bases between the germline ends. The CDR3 DNA reads as TGTGCCAGCAGCTTAGAAGGCGGCCGCTCCTACAATGAGCAGTTCTTC. Protein product: CASSLEGGRSYNEQFF.